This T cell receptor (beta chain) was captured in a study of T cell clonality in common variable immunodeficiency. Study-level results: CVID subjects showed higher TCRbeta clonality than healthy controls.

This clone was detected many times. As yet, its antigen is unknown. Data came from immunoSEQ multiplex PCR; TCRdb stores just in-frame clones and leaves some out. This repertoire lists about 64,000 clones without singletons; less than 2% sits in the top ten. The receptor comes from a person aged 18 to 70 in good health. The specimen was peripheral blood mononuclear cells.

The CDR3 DNA, read in part, is TGTGCCAGTAGTATGGACAGGGGTTTACGGAACACC. Residues: CASSMDRGLRNT. Given in full, the CDR3 is CASSMDRGLRNTIYF. V is TRBV19 and J is TRBJ1-3, with 9 bases that match TRBD1. The read gets to within 3 residues of the CDR3 end, and the germline J gene fills in the rest. The CDR3 extends over 15 amino acids. The ends lost 3 bases at V and 7 bases at J; junction bases unmatched: 7. CDR1 LNHDA and CDR2 SQIVND come from the germline V gene (reference sequence).